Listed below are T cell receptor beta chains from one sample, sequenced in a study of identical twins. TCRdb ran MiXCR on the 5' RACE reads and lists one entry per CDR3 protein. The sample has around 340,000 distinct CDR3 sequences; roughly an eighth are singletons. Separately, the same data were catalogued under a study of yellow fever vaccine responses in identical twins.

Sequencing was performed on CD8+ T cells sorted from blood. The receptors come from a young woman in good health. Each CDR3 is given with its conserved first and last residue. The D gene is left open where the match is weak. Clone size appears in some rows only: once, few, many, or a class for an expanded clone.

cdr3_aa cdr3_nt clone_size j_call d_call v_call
CASSQVHRSTGELFF TGCGCCAGCAGCCAAGTACACAGGAGCACCGGGGAGCTGTTTTTT few TRBJ2-2 NA TRBV4-1
CASRVNPGNTIYF TGTGCCAGCAGGGTAAACCCGGGAAACACCATATATTTT few TRBJ1-3 NA TRBV6-1
CASVPETLNTEAFF TGCGCCAGCGTCCCAGAAACTCTCAACACTGAAGCTTTCTTT NA TRBJ1-1 NA TRBV10-2
CASSEGTAEYNSPLHF TGTGCCAGCAGTGAAGGGACAGCGGAGTATAATTCACCCCTCCACTTT many TRBJ1-6 NA TRBV2
CATRQDGYEQYF TGTGCCACCCGACAGGACGGCTACGAGCAGTACTTC NA TRBJ2-7 NA TRBV6-6
CASSLRLAGETQYF TGTGCCAGCAGCTTGAGGCTAGCCGGGGAGACCCAGTACTTC NA TRBJ2-5 NA TRBV5-5
CASRGGVGDEQFF TGTGCCAGCAGGGGGGGGGTGGGAGATGAGCAGTTCTTC NA TRBJ2-1 TRBD2 TRBV27
CATSRDITSLPYEQYF TGTGCCACCAGCAGAGATATTACAAGTTTGCCCTACGAGCAGTACTTC few TRBJ2-7 NA TRBV15
CASSEGTGAYEKLFF TGTGCCAGCAGTGAAGGGACAGGGGCTTATGAAAAACTGTTTTTT many TRBJ1-4 TRBD1 TRBV6-1
CASSHGGLNIQYF TGTGCCAGCAGCCATGGGGGACTGAACATTCAGTACTTC few TRBJ2-4 NA TRBV14
CASSLARGPDTQYF TGTGCCAGCAGCTTAGCGCGGGGCCCAGATACGCAGTATTTT few TRBJ2-3 NA TRBV7-9
CATTGGETQYF TGTGCCACTACGGGTGGGGAGACCCAGTACTTC NA TRBJ2-5 NA TRBV27
CASSPPTGVRETQYF TGTGCCAGCAGCCCCCCGACAGGGGTGAGGGAGACCCAGTACTTC once TRBJ2-5 TRBD1 TRBV7-8
CSASRLAGDTGELFF TGCAGTGCTAGCAGACTAGCGGGAGACACCGGGGAGCTGTTTTTT NA TRBJ2-2 TRBD2 TRBV20-1
CASSDSEGVPSFYEQYF TGTGCCAGCAGCGACTCGGAAGGGGTCCCTTCTTTCTACGAGCAGTACTTC NA TRBJ2-7 NA TRBV9
CASSERGRSNEKLFF TGTGCCAGCAGTGAGAGGGGGCGGTCTAATGAAAAACTGTTTTTT NA TRBJ1-4 TRBD1 TRBV2
CASSPNRATEQFF TGTGCCAGCAGCCCGAATCGAGCAACTGAGCAGTTCTTC few TRBJ2-1 NA TRBV4-2
CSASPYGSSYYEQYF TGCAGTGCTTCTCCTTATGGATCATCTTATTACGAGCAGTACTTC many TRBJ2-7 NA TRBV20-1
CASSLRLVADTQYF TGCGCCAGCAGCTTGAGATTGGTCGCAGATACGCAGTATTTT few TRBJ2-3 NA TRBV5-1
CASSQDGGGSFDEQYF TGCGCCAGCAGCCAAGACGGCGGGGGGTCCTTTGACGAGCAGTACTTC NA TRBJ2-7 TRBD2 TRBV4-1
CASSLFGLAGELFF TGTGCCAGCAGTTTATTTGGACTAGCCGGGGAGCTGTTTTTT few TRBJ2-2 TRBD2 TRBV28
CSVEDREQVNTDTQYF TGCAGCGTTGAAGACCGGGAACAGGTGAACACAGATACGCAGTATTTT NA TRBJ2-3 NA TRBV29-1
CSARDPDSPGNTIYF TGCAGTGCTAGAGACCCGGACAGTCCTGGAAACACCATATATTTT few TRBJ1-3 NA TRBV20-1
CASSQDPSGTSYNEQFF TGTGCCAGCAGCCAAGACCCTAGCGGGACATCCTACAATGAGCAGTTCTTC NA TRBJ2-1 TRBD2 TRBV3-1
CASSLRLAGDNEQFF TGTGCCAGCAGCCTAAGACTAGCGGGAGACAATGAGCAGTTCTTC few TRBJ2-1 TRBD2 TRBV9
CASSFGPQGDQETQYF TGTGCCAGCAGTTTTGGTCCACAGGGAGACCAAGAGACCCAGTACTTC few TRBJ2-5 NA TRBV28
CASSLVWEQGDSSYEQYF TGTGCCAGCAGCTTAGTGTGGGAACAGGGGGACAGCTCCTACGAGCAGTACTTC NA TRBJ2-7 TRBD1 TRBV7-6
CASNGASSYEQYF TGCGCCAGCAACGGGGCAAGCTCCTACGAGCAGTACTTC few TRBJ2-7 NA TRBV5-1
CASSLGRGRAGELFF TGTGCCAGCAGTTTGGGCAGGGGGCGTGCCGGGGAGCTGTTTTTT NA TRBJ2-2 TRBD1 TRBV28
CASSDPGHVPDGYTF TGTGCCAGCAGCGATCCGGGACACGTCCCTGACGGCTACACCTTC few TRBJ1-2 NA TRBV11-3
CASTRESGELFF TGTGCCAGCACCAGGGAGTCCGGGGAGCTGTTTTTT NA TRBJ2-2 NA TRBV6-5
CASSQGQDTDTQYF TGTGCCAGCAGCCAAGGACAGGACACAGATACGCAGTATTTT NA TRBJ2-3 TRBD1 TRBV9
CSATQFSDYEQYF TGCAGTGCTACACAGTTCTCAGACTACGAGCAGTACTTC few TRBJ2-7 NA TRBV20-1
CASTELWENTEAFF TGTGCCAGCACCGAACTCTGGGAGAACACTGAAGCTTTCTTT few TRBJ1-1 NA TRBV2
CASRILGTGASYGYTF TGTGCCAGCAGGATACTCGGGACAGGGGCTAGCTATGGCTACACCTTC few TRBJ1-2 TRBD1 TRBV2
CAIGLAETNYGYTF TGTGCCATCGGGTTGGCAGAGACTAACTATGGCTACACCTTC few TRBJ1-2 NA TRBV10-3
CASSQFGDTGELFF TGCGCCAGCAGCCAATTCGGGGACACCGGGGAGCTGTTTTTT NA TRBJ2-2 NA TRBV4-1